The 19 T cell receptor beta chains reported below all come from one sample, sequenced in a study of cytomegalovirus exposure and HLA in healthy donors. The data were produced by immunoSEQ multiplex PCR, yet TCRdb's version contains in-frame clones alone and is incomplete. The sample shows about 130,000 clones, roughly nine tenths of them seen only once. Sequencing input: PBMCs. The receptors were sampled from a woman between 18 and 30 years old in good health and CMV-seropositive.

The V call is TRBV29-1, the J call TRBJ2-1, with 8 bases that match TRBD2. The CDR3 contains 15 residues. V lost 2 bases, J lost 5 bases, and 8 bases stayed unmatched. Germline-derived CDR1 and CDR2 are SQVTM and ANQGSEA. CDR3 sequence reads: CSVERIAGINNEQFF. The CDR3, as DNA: TGCAGCGTTGAAAGAATAGCGGGGATAAACAATGAGCAGTTCTTC.

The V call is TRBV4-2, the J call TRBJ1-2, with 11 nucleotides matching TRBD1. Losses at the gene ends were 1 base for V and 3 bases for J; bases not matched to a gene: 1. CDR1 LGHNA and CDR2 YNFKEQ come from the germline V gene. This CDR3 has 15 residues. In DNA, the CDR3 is TGTGCCAGCAGCCAAGGGGGACAGGGGGACTATGGCTACACCTTC. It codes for CASSQGGQGDYGYTF.

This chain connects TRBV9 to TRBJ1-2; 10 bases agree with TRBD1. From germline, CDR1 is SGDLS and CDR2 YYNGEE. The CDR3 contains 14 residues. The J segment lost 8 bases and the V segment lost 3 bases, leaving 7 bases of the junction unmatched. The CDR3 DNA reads TGTGCCAGCAGCGCCGGGACAGGGGAGTTAGGCTACACCTTC. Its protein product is CASSAGTGELGYTF.

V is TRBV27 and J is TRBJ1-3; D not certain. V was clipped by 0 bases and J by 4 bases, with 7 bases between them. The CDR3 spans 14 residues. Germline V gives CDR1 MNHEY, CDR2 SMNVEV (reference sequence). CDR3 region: CASSLSNGGNTIYF. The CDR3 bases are TGTGCCAGCAGTTTATCGAACGGGGGAAACACCATATATTTT.

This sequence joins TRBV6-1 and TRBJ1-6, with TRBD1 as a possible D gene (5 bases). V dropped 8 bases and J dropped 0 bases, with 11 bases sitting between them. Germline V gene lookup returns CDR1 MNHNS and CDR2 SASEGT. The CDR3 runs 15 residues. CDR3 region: CASWRGNSYNSPLHF. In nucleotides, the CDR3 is TGTGCCAGCTGGAGGGGAAACTCCTATAATTCACCCCTCCACTTT.

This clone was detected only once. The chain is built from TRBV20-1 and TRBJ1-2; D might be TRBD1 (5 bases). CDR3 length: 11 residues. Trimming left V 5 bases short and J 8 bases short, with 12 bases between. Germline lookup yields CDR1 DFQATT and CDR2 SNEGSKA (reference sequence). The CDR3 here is CSAEGQFGYTF. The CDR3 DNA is TGCAGTGCTGAAGGACAATTCGGCTACACCTTC.

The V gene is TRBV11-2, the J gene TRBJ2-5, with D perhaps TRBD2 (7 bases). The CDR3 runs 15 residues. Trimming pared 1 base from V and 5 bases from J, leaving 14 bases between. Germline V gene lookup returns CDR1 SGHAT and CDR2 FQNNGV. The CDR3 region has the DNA TGTGCCAGCAGCTTAGGGGGGGGCGTCCCGGAGACCCAGTACTTC. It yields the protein CASSLGGGVPETQYF. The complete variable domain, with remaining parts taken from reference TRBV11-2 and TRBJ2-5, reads EAGVAQSPRYKIIEKRQSVAFWCNPISGHATLYWYQQILGQGPKLLIQFQNNGVVDDSQLPKDRFSAERLKGVDSTLKIQPAKLEDSAVYLCASSLGGGVPETQYFGPGTRLLVL.

The CDR3: CASSEDRGLNQPQHF. CDR3 sequence (DNA): TGTGCCAGCAGTGAGGACAGGGGCCTAAATCAGCCCCAGCATTTT. The chain employs TRBV6-1 and TRBJ1-5, with 9 bases aligning to TRBD1. CDR3 length: 15 residues. The junction had 4 bases not matched to a gene; V was cut back by 3 bases and J by 4 bases. CDR1 is MNHNS and CDR2 is SASEGT in the germline V gene.

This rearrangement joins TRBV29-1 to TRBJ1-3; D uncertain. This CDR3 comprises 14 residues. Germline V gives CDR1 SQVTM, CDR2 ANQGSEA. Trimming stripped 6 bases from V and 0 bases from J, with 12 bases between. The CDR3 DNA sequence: TGCAGCGTCGGAGACTCTCACTCTGGAAACACCATATATTTT. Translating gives CSVGDSHSGNTIYF.

The CDR3 DNA sequence: TGTGCCAGCAGTTTTGGGGGGTACATGAACACTGAAGCTTTCTTT. Translated: CASSFGGYMNTEAFF. The chain is built from TRBV6-1 and TRBJ1-1; TRBD1 might be the D (5 bases). Trimming cost V 5 bases and J 0 bases, with 13 bases left between them. Germline assignment: CDR1 MNHNS and CDR2 SASEGT. The CDR3 runs to 15 residues.

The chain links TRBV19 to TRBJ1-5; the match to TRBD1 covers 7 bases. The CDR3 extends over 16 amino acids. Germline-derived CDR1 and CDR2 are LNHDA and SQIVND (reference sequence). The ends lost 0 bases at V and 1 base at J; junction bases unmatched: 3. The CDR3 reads CASSIEGGWSNQPQHF. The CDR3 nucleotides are TGTGCCAGTAGTATAGAAGGGGGCTGGAGCAATCAGCCCCAGCATTTT.

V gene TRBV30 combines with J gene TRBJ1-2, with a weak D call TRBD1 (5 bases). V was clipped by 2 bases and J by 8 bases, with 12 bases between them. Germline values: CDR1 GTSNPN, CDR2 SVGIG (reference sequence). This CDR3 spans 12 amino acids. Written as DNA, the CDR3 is TGTGCCTGGAGTTCCAGGGCTGTGGGCTACACCTTC. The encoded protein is CAWSSRAVGYTF. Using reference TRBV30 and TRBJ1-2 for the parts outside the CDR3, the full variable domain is SQTIHQWPATLVQPVGSPLSLECTVEGTSNPNLYWYRQAAGRGLQLLFYSVGIGQISSEVPQNLSASRPQDRQFILSSKKLLLSDSGFYLCAWSSRAVGYTFGSGTRLTVV.

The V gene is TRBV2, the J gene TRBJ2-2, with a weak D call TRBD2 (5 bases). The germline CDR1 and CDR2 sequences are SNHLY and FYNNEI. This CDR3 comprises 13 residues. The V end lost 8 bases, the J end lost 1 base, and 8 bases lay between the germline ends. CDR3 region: CASLGRNTGELFF. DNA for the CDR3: TGTGCCAGCTTAGGGAGGAACACCGGGGAGCTGTTTTTT.

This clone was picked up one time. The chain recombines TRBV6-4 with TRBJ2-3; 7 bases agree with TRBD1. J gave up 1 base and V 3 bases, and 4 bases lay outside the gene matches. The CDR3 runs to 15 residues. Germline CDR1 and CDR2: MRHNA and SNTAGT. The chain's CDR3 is CASSEWDSRTDTQYF. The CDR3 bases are TGTGCCAGCAGTGAATGGGACAGCCGCACAGATACGCAGTATTTT.

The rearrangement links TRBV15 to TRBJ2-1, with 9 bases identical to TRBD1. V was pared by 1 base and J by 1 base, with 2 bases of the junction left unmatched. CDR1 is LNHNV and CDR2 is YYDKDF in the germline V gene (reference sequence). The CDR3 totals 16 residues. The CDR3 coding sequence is TGTGCCACCAGCAGAGTGGACAGGGGTTCCTACAATGAGCAGTTCTTC. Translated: CATSRVDRGSYNEQFF.

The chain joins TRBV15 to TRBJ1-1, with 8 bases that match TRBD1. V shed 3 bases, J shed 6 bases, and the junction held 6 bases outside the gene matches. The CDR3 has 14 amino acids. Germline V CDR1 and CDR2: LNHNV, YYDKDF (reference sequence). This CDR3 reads CATSRRQGASEAFF. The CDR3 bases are TGTGCCACCAGCAGGCGGCAGGGGGCATCTGAAGCTTTCTTT.

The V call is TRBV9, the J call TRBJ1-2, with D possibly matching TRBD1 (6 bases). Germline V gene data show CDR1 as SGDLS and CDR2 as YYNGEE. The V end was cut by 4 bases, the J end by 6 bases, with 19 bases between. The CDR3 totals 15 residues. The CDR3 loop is CASSPGTYLGHGYTF. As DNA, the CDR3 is TGTGCCAGCAGCCCGGGGACATATCTTGGGCATGGCTACACCTTC.

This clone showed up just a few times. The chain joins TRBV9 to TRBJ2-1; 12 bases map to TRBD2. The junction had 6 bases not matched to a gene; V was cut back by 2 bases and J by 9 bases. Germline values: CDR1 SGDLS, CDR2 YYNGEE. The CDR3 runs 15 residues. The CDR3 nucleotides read TGTGCCAGCAGCGTGGGGACTAGCGGGTCTAGTGAGCAGTTCTTC. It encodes CASSVGTSGSSEQFF.

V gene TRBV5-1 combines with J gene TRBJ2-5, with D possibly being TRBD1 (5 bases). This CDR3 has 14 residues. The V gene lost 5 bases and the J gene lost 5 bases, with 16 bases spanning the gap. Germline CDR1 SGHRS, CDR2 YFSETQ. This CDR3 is CASRDNLAGETQYF. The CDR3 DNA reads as TGCGCCAGCAGGGACAACCTCGCCGGGGAGACCCAGTACTTC.